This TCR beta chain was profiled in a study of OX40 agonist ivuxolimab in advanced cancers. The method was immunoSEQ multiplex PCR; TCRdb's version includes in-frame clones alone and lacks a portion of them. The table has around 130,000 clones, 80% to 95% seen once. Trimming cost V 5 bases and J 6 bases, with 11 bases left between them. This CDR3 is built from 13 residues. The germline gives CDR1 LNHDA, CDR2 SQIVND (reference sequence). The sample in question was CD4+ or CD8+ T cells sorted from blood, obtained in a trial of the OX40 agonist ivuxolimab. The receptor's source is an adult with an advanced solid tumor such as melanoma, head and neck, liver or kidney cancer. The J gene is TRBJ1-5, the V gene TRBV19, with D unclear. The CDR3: CASSWDVGQPQHF. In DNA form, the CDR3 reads TGTGCCAGTAGTTGGGATGTCGGTCAGCCCCAGCATTTT.